Below, 13 T cell receptor beta chains from the same sample are listed, as sequenced in a study of shared clonotypes between healthy human individuals. Sequencing was performed with immunoSEQ multiplex PCR; in TCRdb, only in-frame clones are kept and a portion is missing. The sample carries about 1 million clones, under 80% recorded once. The sample comprised memory CD4+ T cells sorted from blood. Subset of the sample: CD45RA-negative fraction. The receptors come from a man aged 18-30 years in good health.

This clone was counted many times. The V gene is TRBV15, the J gene TRBJ1-2, with 8 bases lining up with TRBD1. Germline assignment: CDR1 LNHNV and CDR2 YYDKDF (reference sequence). The CDR3 contains 13 residues. V shed 1 base, J shed 5 bases, and the junction held 0 bases outside the gene matches. The CDR3: CATSRGTGYGYTF. The CDR3 bases are TGTGCCACCAGCAGAGGGACAGGGTATGGCTACACCTTC.

The V gene is TRBV6-1, the J gene TRBJ1-2, with 9 nucleotides matching TRBD1. V was clipped by 1 base and J by 4 bases; unmatched bases: 10. Per germline, CDR1 MNHNS and CDR2 SASEGT. The CDR3 sequence is 17 residues long. CDR3 sequence reads: CASSEEQGAFSLYGYTF. DNA for the CDR3: TGTGCCAGCAGTGAAGAACAGGGGGCATTTAGCCTCTATGGCTACACCTTC.

The CDR3 sequence: CASSFTSGTKGRETQYF. CDR3 DNA sequence: TGTGCCAGCAGCTTTACTAGCGGGACGAAGGGACGCGAGACCCAGTACTTC. The chain is built from TRBV11-1 and TRBJ2-5, with 10 bases lining up with TRBD2. CDR1 SGHAT and CDR2 FQDESV come from the germline V gene (reference sequence). This CDR3 comprises 17 residues. V was pared by 3 bases and J by 5 bases, with 12 bases of the junction left unmatched.

The chain combines TRBV5-6 with TRBJ2-2, with TRBD1 matching 11 bases. Germline V lookup: CDR1 SGHDT, CDR2 YYEEEE. This CDR3 is built from 14 residues. J lost 8 bases, V lost 4 bases, and 4 bases had no gene match. The CDR3 reads CASSVDRGRGELFF. In nucleotides, the CDR3 is TGTGCCAGCAGCGTGGACAGGGGGCGTGGGGAGCTGTTTTTT.

V is TRBV7-2 and J is TRBJ2-1; 7 bases agree with TRBD2. CDR3 length: 15 amino acids. Germline V lookup: CDR1 SGHTA, CDR2 FQGNSA. J gave up 4 bases and V 2 bases, and 5 bases lay outside the gene matches. The CDR3 spells CASSLLRESYNEQFF. DNA for the CDR3: TGTGCCAGCAGCTTATTGCGGGAGTCATACAATGAGCAGTTCTTC.

V usage is TRBV18 and J usage is TRBJ2-7, with TRBD1 as a possible D gene (8 bases). The V and J ends lost 5 bases and 3 bases respectively, with 17 bases between them. This CDR3 is built from 15 residues. The germline V gene has CDR1 KGHSH and CDR2 LQKENI. CDR3 DNA: TGTGCCAGCTCAGTCGGGGGGACAGGTCTCTACGAGCAGTACTTC. Its translation: CASSVGGTGLYEQYF. Drawing the rest from reference TRBV18 and TRBJ2-7, the complete variable domain is NAGVMQNPRHLVRRRGQEARLRCSPMKGHSHVYWYRQLPEEGLKFMVYLQKENIIDESGMPKERFSAEFPKEGPSILRIQQVVRGDSAAYFCASSVGGTGLYEQYFGPGTRLTVT.

This chain uses TRBV28 with TRBJ1-1; D is unresolved. V lost 1 base, J lost 6 bases, and 6 bases lay in between. From germline, CDR1 is MDHEN and CDR2 SYDVKM. This CDR3 is built from 12 residues. The CDR3 loop is CASSLLLAEAFF. The CDR3 nucleotides read TGTGCCAGCAGTTTATTATTGGCTGAAGCTTTCTTT.

This clone was seen more than once but under ten times. The rearrangement uses TRBV7-6 and TRBJ1-2; the match to TRBD1 covers 8 bases. With 5 bases clipped from V and 4 bases from J, the junction kept 9 bases outside the gene matches. From germline, CDR1 is SGHVS and CDR2 FNYEAQ. The CDR3 totals 15 residues. CDR3 sequence (DNA): TGTGCCAGCAGCCCATACTTTACAGGGGGCTATGGCTACACCTTC. Its translation is CASSPYFTGGYGYTF.

The chain has TRBV6-6 and TRBJ1-1; TRBD1 matches at 7 bases. CDR3 length: 12 residues. Trimming removed 6 bases from V and 5 bases from J; junction bases left unmatched: 3. In germline, CDR1 is MNHNY, CDR2 SVGAGI (reference sequence). For the CDR3, the DNA is TGTGCCAGCAGGGCAGGGGGTACTGAAGCTTTCTTT. Its translation is CASRAGGTEAFF.

The rearrangement uses TRBV11-2 and TRBJ2-5, with 7 bases lining up with TRBD1. V lost 5 bases and J lost 2; bases outside the gene matches: 11. The CDR3 sequence is 16 residues long. Germline V gives CDR1 SGHAT, CDR2 FQNNGV. CDR3 coding DNA: TGTGCCAGCAGCCCAACAGGGGCGGCTTCTCAAGAGACCCAGTACTTC. It specifies CASSPTGAASQETQYF.

The rearrangement uses TRBV7-2 and TRBJ2-5, with a possible D match to TRBD1 (6 bases). V was trimmed by 5 bases and J by 0 bases, leaving 13 bases between them. Germline V gives CDR1 SGHTA, CDR2 FQGNSA. The CDR3 extends over 15 amino acids. Here the CDR3 reads CASSHGDRYQETQYF. The CDR3 nucleotides read TGTGCCAGCAGCCATGGTGACAGGTACCAAGAGACCCAGTACTTC.

The chain combines TRBV7-9 with TRBJ2-2; D not resolved. Germline CDR1 is SEHNR and CDR2 is FQNEAQ (reference sequence). The V end was cut by 4 bases, the J end by 5 bases, with 14 bases between. This CDR3 spans 15 amino acids. The CDR3 bases are TGTGCCAGCAGCTCCACGATGACTGATACCGGGGAGCTGTTTTTT. As protein: CASSSTMTDTGELFF. The entire variable domain, with the rest obtained from reference TRBV7-9 and TRBJ2-2, is as follows: DTGVSQNPRHKITKRGQNVTFRCDPISEHNRLYWYRQTLGQGPEFLTYFQNEAQLEKSRLLSDRFSAERPKGSFSTLEIQRTEQGDSAMYLCASSSTMTDTGELFFGEGSRLTVL.

The rearrangement joins TRBV5-1 to TRBJ2-5; D gene ambiguous. V lost 2 bases to trimming and J lost 5 bases, with 10 bases between them. The CDR3 loop spans 13 amino acids. Per the germline V gene, CDR1 is SGHRS and CDR2 is YFSETQ. The CDR3 DNA reads as TGCGCCAGCAGCTTCAGCCGCCGGGAGACCCAGTACTTC. Translation gives CASSFSRRETQYF.